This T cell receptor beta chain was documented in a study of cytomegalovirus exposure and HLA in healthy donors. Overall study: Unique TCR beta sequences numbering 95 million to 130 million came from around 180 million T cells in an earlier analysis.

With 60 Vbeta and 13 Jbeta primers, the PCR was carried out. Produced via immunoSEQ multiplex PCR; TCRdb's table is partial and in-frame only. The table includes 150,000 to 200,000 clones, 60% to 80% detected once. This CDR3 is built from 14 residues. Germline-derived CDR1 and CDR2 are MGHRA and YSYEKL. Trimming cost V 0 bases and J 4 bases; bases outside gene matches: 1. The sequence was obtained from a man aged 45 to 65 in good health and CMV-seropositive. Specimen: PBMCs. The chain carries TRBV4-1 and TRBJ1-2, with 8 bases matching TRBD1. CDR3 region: CASSQEGTGYGYTF. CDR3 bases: TGCGCCAGCAGCCAAGAAGGGACAGGCTATGGCTACACCTTC.